Below, 16 T cell receptor beta chains from the same sample are listed, as sequenced in a study of PD-L1 blockade in urothelial cancer. Assay: immunoSEQ multiplex PCR; the TCRdb copy retains only in-frame clones and omits some. The sample contains under 55,000 clones, 84% of which appear only once. Sequencing used PBMCs, obtained around atezolizumab (anti-PD-L1) treatment. Source of these receptors: a middle-aged man with urothelial cancer.

V usage is TRBV6-1 and J usage is TRBJ2-5; 8 bases match TRBD2. In germline, CDR1 is MNHNS, CDR2 SASEGT. The CDR3 extends over 13 amino acids. Germline trimming cut 2 bases from V and 7 bases from J; bases unmatched to any gene: 3. The CDR3 loop reads CASSEIGGGTQYF. The CDR3 DNA reads as TGTGCCAGCAGTGAAATCGGGGGGGGGACCCAGTACTTC.

This chain connects TRBV2 to TRBJ1-5, with TRBD1 matching 7 bases. With V trimmed by 6 bases and J by 5 bases, 7 bases remained unmatched. Germline V gives CDR1 SNHLY, CDR2 FYNNEI. The CDR3 is 14 residues long. The CDR3: CASSAGTDYQPQHF. Written as DNA, the CDR3 is TGTGCCAGCAGCGCCGGGACAGATTATCAGCCCCAGCATTTT.

The rearrangement links TRBV5-1 to TRBJ2-3, with unresolved D. V dropped 0 bases and J dropped 3 bases, with 8 bases sitting between them. The CDR3 sequence is 14 residues long. Per the germline V gene, CDR1 is SGHRS and CDR2 is YFSETQ. CDR3: CASSLGSQTDTQYF. The CDR3 nucleotides read TGCGCCAGCAGCTTGGGATCCCAGACAGATACGCAGTATTTT.

CDR3 sequence reads: CASSFKPRGKYEQYF. As DNA, the CDR3 is TGTGCCAGCAGCTTTAAGCCCAGGGGGAAATACGAGCAGTACTTC. V and J are TRBV5-6 and TRBJ2-7; 7 bases line up with TRBD1. V shed 2 bases and J 4 bases; nucleotides not matched to a gene: 9. Germline V gene data show CDR1 as SGHDT and CDR2 as YYEEEE. This CDR3 is 15 amino acids long.

This clone was counted between two and nine times. CDR3: CASNLGTNSYNEQFF. In DNA, the CDR3 is TGTGCCAGCAACCTCGGGACAAACTCCTACAATGAGCAGTTCTTC. This chain links TRBV9 with TRBJ2-1; weak D call: TRBD1 (6 bases). Between the trimmed V and J ends, which lost 6 bases and 0 bases, there was a span of 13 bases. CDR3 length equals 15 residues. From germline, CDR1 is SGDLS and CDR2 YYNGEE.

This rearrangement joins TRBV5-5 to TRBJ2-7; D is perhaps TRBD2 (5 bases). V was cut by 0 bases and J by 6 bases, with 13 bases left in between. There are 14 residues in the CDR3. The germline gives CDR1 SGHKS, CDR2 YYEKEE (reference sequence). The chain's CDR3 is CASSLDGGRGEQYF. CDR3 bases: TGTGCCAGCAGCTTGGACGGAGGTCGGGGCGAGCAGTACTTC.

The rearrangement links TRBV7-2 to TRBJ1-2, with 7 bases aligning to TRBD1. CDR3 size: 15 residues. Germline V gives CDR1 SGHTA, CDR2 FQGNSA. After removal of 3 bases from V and 3 bases from J, the junction contained 7 bases not matched to a gene. The chain's CDR3 is CASSFIGQGDYGYTF. In nucleotides, the CDR3 is TGTGCCAGCAGCTTTATAGGGCAGGGGGACTATGGCTACACCTTC. The full variable domain, rest sourced from reference TRBV7-2 and TRBJ1-2, is GAGVSQSPSNKVTEKGKDVELRCDPISGHTALYWYRQSLGQGLEFLIYFQGNSAPDKSGLPSDRFSAERTGGSVSTLTIQRTQQEDSAVYLCASSFIGQGDYGYTFGSGTRLTVV.

J is TRBJ2-2 and V is TRBV29-1, with D maybe TRBD2 (6 bases). The germline V and J ends were trimmed by 5 bases and 4 bases, with 11 bases remaining between them. This CDR3 has 13 amino acids. Germline V lookup: CDR1 SQVTM, CDR2 ANQGSEA. CDR3 sequence: CSVYGSSTGELFF. DNA for the CDR3: TGCAGCGTTTACGGGAGTAGCACCGGGGAGCTGTTTTTT.

This chain joins TRBV5-8 and TRBJ2-7; 9 bases fit TRBD1. The J segment lost 6 bases and the V segment lost 6 bases, leaving 13 bases of the junction unmatched. This CDR3 region has 15 residues. In germline, CDR1 is SGHTS, CDR2 YDEGEE. The CDR3 DNA sequence: TGTGCCAGCACCCACCGGGACAGGGTGGGGGCCGAGCAGTACTTC. Translation gives CASTHRDRVGAEQYF.

The rearrangement uses TRBV2 and TRBJ1-4; D gene uncertain. Trimming shortened V by 4 bases and J by 5 bases, and 5 bases separated the two germline ends. This CDR3 contains 12 residues. Germline CDR1 reads SNHLY; CDR2 reads FYNNEI. The CDR3 region is CASSVSNEKLFF. For the CDR3, the DNA is TGTGCCAGCAGTGTTTCGAATGAAAAACTGTTTTTT.

The chain joins TRBV6-6 to TRBJ1-2, with TRBD1 matching over 8 bases. This CDR3 has 15 residues. After removal of 7 bases from V and 3 bases from J, the junction contained 10 bases not matched to a gene. Germline-derived CDR1 and CDR2 are MNHNY and SVGAGI (reference sequence). The CDR3 region is CASIPRQGYDYGYTF. The CDR3 bases are TGTGCCAGCATTCCAAGACAGGGGTATGACTATGGCTACACCTTC.

The genes are TRBV7-6 and TRBJ1-5; 7 bases match TRBD1. The CDR3 length is 14 residues. Looked up from germline, CDR1 is SGHVS and CDR2 is FNYEAQ. Trimming at V came to 4 bases and at J to 4 bases, leaving 4 bases not matched to a gene. CDR3 DNA sequence: TGTGCCAGCAGCTCCGGGACAGCTAATCAGCCCCAGCATTTT. It is translated as CASSSGTANQPQHF.

This clone was detected a few times. The chain uses TRBV12-5 and TRBJ2-7, with D possibly matching TRBD2 (6 bases). Trimming took off 8 bases at V and 0 bases at J, with 11 bases between the two ends. CDR3 length: 13 amino acids. The V gene's germline CDR1 is LGHNT and CDR2 FRNRAP. DNA for the CDR3: TGTGCTAGTCTTACGGGGGACTCCTACGAGCAGTACTTC. Translating it yields CASLTGDSYEQYF.

V gene TRBV6-5 combines with J gene TRBJ1-1; D gene ambiguous. This CDR3 is 15 amino acids long. V lost 0 bases to trimming and J lost 7 bases, with 15 bases between them. Looked up from germline, CDR1 is MNHEY and CDR2 is SVGAGI. The CDR3 is CASSYSIRSPVEAFF. The CDR3 DNA reads as TGTGCCAGCAGTTACTCCATCCGCAGTCCAGTTGAAGCTTTCTTT.

The rearrangement uses TRBV7-9 and TRBJ2-2, with TRBD2 matching over 11 bases. The CDR3 sequence is 19 residues long. Germline V CDR1 and CDR2: SEHNR, FQNEAQ (reference sequence). V was pared by 3 bases and J by 7 bases, with 16 bases of the junction left unmatched. CDR3 DNA sequence: TGTGCCAGCAGCTTGACTAGCGGGAAGACCCCAACAGCAGTCGGGGAGCTGTTTTTT. This codes for CASSLTSGKTPTAVGELFF.

This rearrangement joins TRBV5-1 to TRBJ2-2; TRBD2 might be the D (5 bases). V was clipped by 0 bases and J by 0 bases, with 12 bases between them. Germline-derived CDR1 and CDR2 are SGHRS and YFSETQ. The CDR3 has 17 amino acids. The CDR3 DNA reads as TGCGCCAGCAGCTTGGGGTCGTCAGCGGCGAACACCGGGGAGCTGTTTTTT. It encodes CASSLGSSAANTGELFF.